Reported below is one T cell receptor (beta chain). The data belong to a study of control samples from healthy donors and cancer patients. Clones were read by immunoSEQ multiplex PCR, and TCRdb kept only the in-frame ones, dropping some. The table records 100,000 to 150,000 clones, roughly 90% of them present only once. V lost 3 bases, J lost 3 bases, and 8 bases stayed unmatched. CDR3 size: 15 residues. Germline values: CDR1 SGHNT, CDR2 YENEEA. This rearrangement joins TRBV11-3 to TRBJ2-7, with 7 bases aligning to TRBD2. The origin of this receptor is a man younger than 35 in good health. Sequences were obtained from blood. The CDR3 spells CASSLGPGGNYEQYF. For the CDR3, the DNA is TGTGCCAGCAGCTTGGGCCCGGGGGGAAACTACGAGCAGTACTTC.